This paragraph reports one T cell receptor beta chain. Its antigen is still unknown. This CDR3 has 14 residues. V was cut by 6 bases and J by 5 bases, with 16 bases left in between. Germline loops: CDR1 MNHEY, CDR2 SMNVEV (reference sequence). The data were obtained in a study of cytomegalovirus exposure and HLA in healthy donors. Background on the study: Out of approximately 400 genotyped donors, roughly 80% belonged to the Caucasian-associated ancestry cluster.

Overall study results and limits: Reportedly, TCR beta sequences accurately predicted HLA-A and HLA-B alleles in most subjects. No immune exposure information besides CMV serostatus was available.

60 Vbeta and 13 Jbeta primers were used in PCR. TCRdb keeps only in-frame clones here, not all; method: immunoSEQ multiplex PCR. The sample is made up of some 150,000 clones, and the top ten hold about 0.79% of it. Sequencing input: PBMCs. The V gene is TRBV27, the J gene TRBJ2-5; TRBD2 might be the D (6 bases). The sequence was obtained from a woman under 30 in good health and CMV-seropositive. The CDR3 protein is CASSFTGGGETQYF. CDR3 coding DNA: TGTGCCAGCAGCTTTACCGGGGGTGGGGAGACCCAGTACTTC.